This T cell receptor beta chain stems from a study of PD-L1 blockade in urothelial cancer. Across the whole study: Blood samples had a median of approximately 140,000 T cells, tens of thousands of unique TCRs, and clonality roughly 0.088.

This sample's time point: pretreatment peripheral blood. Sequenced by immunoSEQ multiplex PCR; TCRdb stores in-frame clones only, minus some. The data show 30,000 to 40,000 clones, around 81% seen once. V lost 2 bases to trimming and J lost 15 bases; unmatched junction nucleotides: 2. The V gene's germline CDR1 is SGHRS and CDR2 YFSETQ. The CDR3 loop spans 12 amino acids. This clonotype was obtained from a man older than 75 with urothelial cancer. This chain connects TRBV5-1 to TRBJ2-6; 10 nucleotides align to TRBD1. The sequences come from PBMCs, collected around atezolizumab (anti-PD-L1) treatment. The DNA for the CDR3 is TGCGCCAGCAGCTTCGGGACAGGGGACCTGACTTTC. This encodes CASSFGTGDLTF. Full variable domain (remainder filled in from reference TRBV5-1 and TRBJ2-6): KAGVTQTPRYLIKTRGQQVTLSCSPISGHRSVSWYQQTPGQGLQFLFEYFSETQRNKGNFPGRFSGRQFSNSRSEMNVSTLELGDSALYLCASSFGTGDLTFGAGSRLTVL.